A single sample is the source of the 26 T cell receptor beta chains below, sequenced in a study of T cells in Graves' hyperthyroidism and ophthalmopathy. From RNA transcripts, TCR beta CDR3 regions were amplified. Carried out on the TCR CDR3, a first-round RT-PCR used the HTBI primer set. TCRdb fed the multiplex PCR reads into MiXCR, producing one record per CDR3 protein. This table holds some 510,000 distinct CDR3 sequences, about half found once. Sequences were obtained from peripheral blood or thyroid tissue (not recorded which). The source is a woman between 18 and 29 years old with Graves' hyperthyroidism.

The gene calls are TRBV5-1 and TRBJ2-5, with D tentatively TRBD1 (5 bases). Germline CDR1 and CDR2: SGHRS and YFSETQ. The CDR3 runs to 15 residues. Trimming removed 3 bases from V and 0 bases from J, with 12 bases in between. CDR3 sequence: CASSSRLGDQETQYF. The CDR3 DNA reads as TGCGCCAGCAGCTCCAGGCTAGGGGACCAAGAGACCCAGTACTTC. The full variable domain, rest sourced from reference TRBV5-1 and TRBJ2-5, is KAGVTQTPRYLIKTRGQQVTLSCSPISGHRSVSWYQQTPGQGLQFLFEYFSETQRNKGNFPGRFSGRQFSNSRSEMNVSTLELGDSALYLCASSSRLGDQETQYFGPGTRLLVL.

Of note for this clonotype: The junction departs from germline at one end; a sequencing error may be responsible. The V and J genes are TRBV29-1 and TRBJ1-3; unclear D gene. This CDR3 comprises 15 residues. CDR1 and CDR2 from the germline V gene are SQVTM and ANQGSEA. The DNA of the CDR3 is TGCAGCGTTGAAGATCTTGAGCACTCTCGAAACACCATATATTTT. Protein: CSVEDLEHSRNTIYF.

The chain joins TRBV7-2 to TRBJ2-2; 8 bases match TRBD2. After removal of 2 bases from V and 5 bases from J, the junction contained 10 bases not matched to a gene. The CDR3 runs to 17 residues. CDR1 SGHTA and CDR2 FQGNSA come from the germline V gene. CDR3 loop: CASSLSISLAGTGELFF. The CDR3 DNA is TGTGCCAGCAGCTTATCGATTTCCCTAGCGGGTACCGGGGAGCTGTTTTTT. The full variable domain, with the rest looked up from reference TRBV7-2 and TRBJ2-2, is GAGVSQSPSNKVTEKGKDVELRCDPISGHTALYWYRQSLGQGLEFLIYFQGNSAPDKSGLPSDRFSAERTGGSVSTLTIQRTQQEDSAVYLCASSLSISLAGTGELFFGEGSRLTVL.

The CDR3 DNA reads TGTGCCAGCAGTGATTGGAATTCGAACTATGGCTACACCTTC. As protein: CASSDWNSNYGYTF. The rearrangement uses TRBV25-1 and TRBJ1-2; D gene ambiguous. There are 14 residues in the CDR3. Germline V gene data show CDR1 as MGHDK and CDR2 as SYGVNS. V lost 3 bases to trimming and J lost 2 bases, with 10 bases between them.

The rearrangement joins TRBV24-1 to TRBJ2-3; no firm D call. The CDR3 extends over 13 amino acids. V lost 9 bases and J lost 1, with 10 bases in between. Looked up from germline, CDR1 is KGHDR and CDR2 is SFDVKD. CDR3 nucleotide sequence: TGTGCCACCTCGTCCTATCGCACAGATACGCAGTATTTT. The encoded protein is CATSSYRTDTQYF.

The V and J genes are TRBV9 and TRBJ2-5; a weak D match, TRBD1 (5 bases). Trimming removed 3 bases at V and 5 bases at J, with 11 bases between. Germline V lookup: CDR1 SGDLS, CDR2 YYNGEE. There are 13 residues in the CDR3. For the CDR3, the DNA is TGTGCCAGCAGCGCGCGACAGCTGGAGACCCAGTACTTC. It translates to CASSARQLETQYF.

The gene calls are TRBV2 and TRBJ2-7; D perhaps matches TRBD2 (7 bases). The V and J ends lost 6 bases and 2 bases respectively, with 20 bases between them. CDR3 length: 16 amino acids. Germline CDR1 and CDR2: SNHLY and FYNNEI. The CDR3 sequence is CASSPAGGRGPYEQYF. The CDR3 DNA follows: TGTGCCAGCAGCCCGGCCGGGGGGCGGGGGCCCTACGAGCAGTACTTC.

This clonotype occurred a few times. The genes are TRBV2 and TRBJ1-2; D possibly corresponds to TRBD1 (5 bases). Germline CDR1 reads SNHLY; CDR2 reads FYNNEI. The ends were cut back, 0 bases at V and 4 bases at J, with 12 bases in the middle. This CDR3 contains 15 residues. In DNA, the CDR3 is TGTGCCAGCAGTGAAGCTGGGGTAGGGGCCTATGGCTACACCTTC. As protein: CASSEAGVGAYGYTF. Supplemented by reference TRBV2 and TRBJ1-2, the full variable domain reads EPEVTQTPSHQVTQMGQEVILRCVPISNHLYFYWYRQILGQKVEFLVSFYNNEISEKSEIFDDQFSVERPDGSNFTLKIRSTKLEDSAMYFCASSEAGVGAYGYTFGSGTRLTVV.

Only a few counts were recorded for this clonotype. The rearrangement links TRBV4-2 to TRBJ2-7, with D perhaps TRBD2 (6 bases). CDR1 and CDR2 (germline): LGHNA, YNFKEQ. V lost 0 bases and J lost 5, with 14 bases in between. CDR3 length: 15 amino acids. The CDR3 nucleotides read TGTGCCAGCAGCCAAGATGGTGGCGGAGGGGACGAGCAGTACTTC. This sequence encodes CASSQDGGGGDEQYF.

This clonotype was seen a handful of times. The CDR3 here is CATRGLPNYGYTF. The CDR3 DNA reads as TGTGCCACCCGGGGGCTTCCGAACTATGGCTACACCTTC. The chain recombines TRBV19 with TRBJ1-2; the D gene is possibly TRBD1 (6 bases). Trimming cost V 10 bases and J 2 bases, with 14 bases left between them. The CDR3 runs to 13 residues. CDR1 is LNHDA and CDR2 is SQIVND in the germline V gene (reference sequence).

The V gene is TRBV7-7, the J gene TRBJ2-2; 15 bases line up with TRBD2. With V trimmed by 3 bases and J by 1 base, 3 bases remained unmatched. Germline assignment: CDR1 SSHAT and CDR2 FNYEAQ (reference sequence). The CDR3 covers 18 residues. This chain's CDR3 is CASSFPGLAGGNTGELFF. The CDR3 coding sequence is TGTGCCAGCAGCTTCCCGGGACTAGCGGGAGGGAACACCGGGGAGCTGTTTTTT.

The chain has TRBV10-3 and TRBJ1-1, with 7 bases fitting TRBD1. This CDR3 region has 14 residues. After removal of 2 bases from V and 2 bases from J, the junction contained 2 bases not matched to a gene. Germline V gene data show CDR1 as ENHRY and CDR2 as SYGVKD. DNA for the CDR3: TGTGCCATCAGTGAGACAGGGGCAAACACTGAAGCTTTCTTT. It translates to CAISETGANTEAFF.

This sequence joins TRBV12-3 or TRBV12-4 and TRBJ1-3; D unclear. Trimming removed 6 bases from V and 8 bases from J, with 20 bases in between. The CDR3 contains 15 residues. The CDR3 bases are TGTGCCAGCAGAGACATCACCGGGTCGGAGGACACCATATATTTT. Encoded protein: CASRDITGSEDTIYF.

The CDR3 sequence is CSVSLAGNTIYF. CDR3 in DNA: TGCAGCGTGTCATTGGCGGGAAACACCATATATTTT. The gene calls are TRBV29-1 and TRBJ1-3; D gene unclear. Per germline, CDR1 SQVTM and CDR2 ANQGSEA. CDR3 length: 12 amino acids. Trimming stripped 6 bases from V and 4 bases from J, with 10 bases between.

The V and J genes are TRBV2 and TRBJ1-6; D unresolved. There are 16 residues in the CDR3. Germline lookup yields CDR1 SNHLY and CDR2 FYNNEI. V lost 5 bases and J lost 6, with 17 bases in between. The CDR3, as DNA: TGTGCCAGCAGTACCGTGGAGGGCTCCCCTAATTCACCCCTCCACTTT. Amino acids: CASSTVEGSPNSPLHF.

This clonotype appeared a few times. The V gene is TRBV2, the J gene TRBJ1-2; D is uncertain. CDR3 length: 13 amino acids. CDR1 is SNHLY, CDR2 FYNNEI, per germline. V lost 7 bases and J 8 bases, leaving 17 bases between the germline ends. The CDR3 here is CASTNGPVGGYTF. CDR3 DNA sequence: TGTGCCAGCACCAACGGGCCAGTAGGAGGCTACACCTTC. Filled out from reference TRBV2 and TRBJ1-2, the complete variable domain reads EPEVTQTPSHQVTQMGQEVILRCVPISNHLYFYWYRQILGQKVEFLVSFYNNEISEKSEIFDDQFSVERPDGSNFTLKIRSTKLEDSAMYFCASTNGPVGGYTFGSGTRLTVV.

This chain uses TRBV7-9 with TRBJ2-5; D unresolved. The V and J ends lost 3 bases and 4 bases respectively, with 9 bases between them. The CDR3 totals 13 residues. Germline V gives CDR1 SEHNR, CDR2 FQNEAQ (reference sequence). Here the CDR3 reads CASSFGRLETQYF. CDR3 sequence (DNA): TGTGCCAGCAGCTTCGGGCGCCTAGAGACCCAGTACTTC.

The rearrangement links TRBV29-1 to TRBJ1-1; 7 bases are a match to TRBD1. Germline CDR1 reads SQVTM; CDR2 reads ANQGSEA. CDR3 length: 11 residues. The ends lost 3 bases at V and 10 bases at J; junction bases unmatched: 5. The CDR3 loop is CSVDWDSRAFF. CDR3 bases: TGCAGCGTTGACTGGGACAGTCGAGCTTTCTTT.

This sequence joins TRBV10-3 and TRBJ1-1; unclear D gene. V was cut by 0 bases and J by 5 bases, with 10 bases left in between. The V gene's germline CDR1 is ENHRY and CDR2 SYGVKD. This CDR3 region has 14 residues. In DNA, the CDR3 is TGTGCCATCAGTGAGTCAGAGGGCCAAACTGAAGCTTTCTTT. As protein: CAISESEGQTEAFF.

This clonotype was observed a handful of times. The chain recombines TRBV2 with TRBJ2-7, with D perhaps being TRBD1 or TRBD2 (5 bases each). CDR1 SNHLY and CDR2 FYNNEI come from the germline V gene. CDR3 size: 14 residues. Deletions cut 8 bases from V and 2 bases from J, with 16 bases between. CDR3 region: CASSVRDGPYEQYF. The DNA of the CDR3 is TGTGCCAGCTCCGTCAGGGACGGCCCCTACGAGCAGTACTTC.

The CDR3, as DNA: TGTGCCAGCAGTCCCGGGACAGGGTTTCCTGAAGCTTTCTTT. It translates to CASSPGTGFPEAFF. The rearrangement links TRBV12-3 or TRBV12-4 to TRBJ1-1; 9 bases agree with TRBD1. This CDR3 has 14 residues. The V and J ends lost 5 bases and 6 bases, in that order; junction bases with no gene match: 7.

As concerns this clonotype: The CDR3 carries no conserved terminal phenylalanine or tryptophan, so it likely arises from a read error. Because the CDR3's place on the DNA is in doubt, the DNA is left out and the CDR3 is given as listed by TCRdb. The CDR3 is CASSLSTGGAAE. V gene TRBV11-2 combines with J gene TRBJ2-6; the table assigns TRBD1, which was not confirmed against the DNA. The CDR3 sequence runs 12 residues, both termini included. CDR1 and CDR2 from the germline V gene are SGHAT and FQNNGV.

Many counts were recorded for this clonotype. The chain is built from TRBV20-1 and TRBJ1-1; D is unclear. Germline CDR1 is DFQATT and CDR2 is SNEGSKA (reference sequence). The CDR3 extends over 8 amino acids. Trimming pared 4 bases from V and 7 bases from J, leaving 1 base between. The CDR3: CSAIEAFF. CDR3 sequence (DNA): TGCAGTGCTATTGAAGCTTTCTTT.

In its sample, this clonotype was seen a few times. The V call is TRBV7-9, the J call TRBJ2-7, with a weak D call TRBD2 (6 bases). The CDR3 is 12 residues long. Per the germline V gene, CDR1 is SEHNR and CDR2 is FQNEAQ (reference sequence). The germline V and J ends were trimmed by 4 bases and 6 bases, with 10 bases remaining between them. CDR3 residues: CASSSTSFEQYF. CDR3 in DNA: TGTGCCAGCAGCTCAACTAGCTTCGAGCAGTACTTC.

The rearrangement uses TRBV7-2 and TRBJ1-2; D perhaps matches TRBD1 (6 bases). Germline CDR1 reads SGHTA; CDR2 reads FQGNSA. The CDR3 extends over 15 amino acids. V lost 3 bases and J 4 bases, leaving 15 bases between the germline ends. The CDR3 sequence is CASSLTGPPSYGYTF. The CDR3 nucleotides read TGTGCCAGCAGCTTGACAGGCCCGCCCTCCTATGGCTACACCTTC.

The V gene is TRBV2, the J gene TRBJ1-1, with 11 bases identical to TRBD1. The length of the CDR3 is 12 residues. CDR1 SNHLY and CDR2 FYNNEI come from the germline V gene. CDR3 nucleotide sequence: TGTGCTAGAAGGGGACAGGGGGCTGAAGCTTTCTTT. Its protein product is CARRGQGAEAFF.